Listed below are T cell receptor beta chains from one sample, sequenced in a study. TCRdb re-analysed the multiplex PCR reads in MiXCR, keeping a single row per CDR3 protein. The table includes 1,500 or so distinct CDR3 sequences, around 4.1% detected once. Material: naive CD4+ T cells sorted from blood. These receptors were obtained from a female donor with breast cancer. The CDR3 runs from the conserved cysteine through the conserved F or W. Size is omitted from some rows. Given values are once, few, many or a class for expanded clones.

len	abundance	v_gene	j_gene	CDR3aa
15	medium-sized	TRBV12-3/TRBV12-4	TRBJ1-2	CASSLASARFYGYTF
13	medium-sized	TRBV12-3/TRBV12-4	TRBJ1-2	CASRPDRGYGYTF
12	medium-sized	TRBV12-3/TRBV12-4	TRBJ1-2	CASSLVGYGYTF
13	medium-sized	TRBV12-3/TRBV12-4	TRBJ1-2	CASTRRGNYGYTF
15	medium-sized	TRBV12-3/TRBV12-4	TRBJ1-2	CASSFRLTGSGGYTF
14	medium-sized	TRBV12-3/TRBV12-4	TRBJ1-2	CASSRRTGVRGYTF
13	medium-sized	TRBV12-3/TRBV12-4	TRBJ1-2	CASSLGGNYGYTF
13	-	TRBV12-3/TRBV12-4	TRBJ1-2	CASSGAWVYGYTF
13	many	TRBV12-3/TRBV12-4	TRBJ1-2	CASSLADSYGYTF
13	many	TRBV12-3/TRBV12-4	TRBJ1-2	CASSFGDGYGYTF